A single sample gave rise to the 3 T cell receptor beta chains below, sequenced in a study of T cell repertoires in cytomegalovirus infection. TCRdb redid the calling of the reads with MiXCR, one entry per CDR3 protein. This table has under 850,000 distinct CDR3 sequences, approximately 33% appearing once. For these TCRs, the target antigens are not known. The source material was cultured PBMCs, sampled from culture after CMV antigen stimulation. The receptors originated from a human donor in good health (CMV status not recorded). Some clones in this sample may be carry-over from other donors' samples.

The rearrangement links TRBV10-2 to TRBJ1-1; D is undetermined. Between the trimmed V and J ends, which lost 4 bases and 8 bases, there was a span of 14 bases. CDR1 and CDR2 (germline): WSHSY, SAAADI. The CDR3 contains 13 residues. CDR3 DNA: TGCGCCAGCAGTGCTGTCCCCGGTGTGGAAGCTTTCTTT. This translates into CASSAVPGVEAFF.

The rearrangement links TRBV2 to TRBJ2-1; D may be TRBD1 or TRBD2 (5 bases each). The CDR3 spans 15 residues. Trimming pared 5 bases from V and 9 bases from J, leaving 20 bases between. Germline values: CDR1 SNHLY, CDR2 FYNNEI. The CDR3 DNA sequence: TGTGCCAGCAGTTTGCAGGGACGGTCTAGTAGTGAGCAGTTCTTC. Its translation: CASSLQGRSSSEQFF.

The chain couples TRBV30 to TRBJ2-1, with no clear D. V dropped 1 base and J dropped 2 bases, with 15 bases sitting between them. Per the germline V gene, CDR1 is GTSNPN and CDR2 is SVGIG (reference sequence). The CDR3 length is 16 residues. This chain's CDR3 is CAWSGRGLVAYNEQFF. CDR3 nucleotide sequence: TGTGCCTGGAGTGGAAGAGGCCTTGTGGCCTACAATGAGCAGTTCTTC.